This entry lists 19 T cell receptor beta chains sequenced from one sample in a study of blood T cell repertoires in COVID-19. TCRdb's table, derived via immunoSEQ multiplex PCR, lists solely in-frame clones and lacks some. The sample records about 400,000 clones, roughly nine tenths being singletons. Sequencing used PBMCs or T cells enriched from blood (not recorded which). These receptors were taken from a woman in her 30s who had recovered from COVID-19.

V is TRBV6-2 or TRBV6-3 and J is TRBJ1-3; no firm D call. CDR3 length: 16 residues. Trimming stripped 0 bases from V and 0 bases from J, with 9 bases between. Looked up from germline, CDR1 is MNHEY and CDR2 is SVGEGT. The CDR3 DNA sequence: TGTGCCAGCAGTTACTCGGGCAGTCGCTCTGGAAACACCATATATTTT. Its protein product is CASSYSGSRSGNTIYF.

The chain carries TRBV7-9 and TRBJ2-2; D ambiguous. Germline CDR1 is SEHNR and CDR2 is FQNEAQ (reference sequence). This CDR3 comprises 15 residues. V shed 2 bases and J shed 3 bases, with 10 bases lying between them. The CDR3 reads CASSLMSPYTGELFF. DNA of the CDR3: TGTGCCAGCAGCTTAATGTCTCCCTACACCGGGGAGCTGTTTTTT.

The gene calls are TRBV7-3 and TRBJ2-3, with 8 bases fitting TRBD2. Germline V CDR1 and CDR2: SGHTA, FQGTGA. This CDR3 spans 15 amino acids. V dropped 5 bases and J dropped 2; count of bases not matched to a gene: 6. In nucleotides, the CDR3 is TGTGCCAGCAGCCTTTTAGCGGGACTCACAGATACGCAGTATTTT. Encoded protein: CASSLLAGLTDTQYF.

The rearrangement links TRBV2 to TRBJ2-1; the match to TRBD2 covers 8 bases. V dropped 6 bases and J dropped 7; count of bases not matched to a gene: 11. The germline gives CDR1 SNHLY, CDR2 FYNNEI. The CDR3 sequence is 15 residues long. CDR3 protein: CASRRGGRLTNEQFF. The CDR3 nucleotides read TGTGCCAGCAGGAGGGGCGGGAGGTTGACGAATGAGCAGTTCTTC.

This chain connects TRBV5-1 to TRBJ1-2; 10 bases match TRBD1. V was clipped by 3 bases and J by 10 bases; unmatched bases: 6. CDR1 SGHRS and CDR2 YFSETQ come from the germline V gene. CDR3 length: 13 amino acids. In DNA, the CDR3 is TGCGCCAGCAGCTCCGGGACAGGGGTGTACTACACCTTC. It yields the protein CASSSGTGVYYTF.

A note on this clone: Compared with germline, one end of the junction differs, possibly owing to a read error. This chain links TRBV13 with TRBJ2-5; 8 nucleotides align to TRBD2. Germline CDR1 and CDR2: PRHDT and FYEKMQ (reference sequence). The CDR3 is 16 residues long. DNA of the CDR3: TGTGCCAGCAGCATAAGCGGGAGTCCCCCCCAAAAGACCCAGTACTTC. Protein product: CASSISGSPPQKTQYF. The variable domain in full, with the rest retrieved from reference TRBV13 and TRBJ2-5, is AAGVIQSPRHLIKEKRETATLKCYPIPRHDTVYWYQQGPGQDPQFLISFYEKMQSDKGSIPDRFSAQQFSDYHSELNMSSLELGDSALYFCASSISGSPPQKTQYFGPGTRLLVL.

This clone appeared once. This chain connects TRBV30 to TRBJ2-7; TRBD1 agrees at 8 bases. Unmatched junction bases numbered 7, after V lost 7 bases and J lost 5 bases. The CDR3 length is 12 residues. Germline lookup yields CDR1 GTSNPN and CDR2 SVGIG (reference sequence). In DNA, the CDR3 is TGTGCCTTGTGGACAGGGACCAACGAGCAGTACTTC. Encoded protein: CALWTGTNEQYF.

The chain is built from TRBV2 and TRBJ2-1, with a tentative D call TRBD2 (6 bases). V lost 6 bases, J lost 9 bases, and 18 bases lay in between. This CDR3 region has 14 residues. Germline CDR1 SNHLY, CDR2 FYNNEI. DNA of the CDR3: TGTGCCAGCAGGGTCGGTTTAGCGGCGGGTGAGCAGTTCTTC. It is translated as CASRVGLAAGEQFF.

This chain links TRBV11-3 with TRBJ2-7; 11 bases line up with TRBD2. Germline lookup yields CDR1 SGHNT and CDR2 YENEEA. This CDR3 has 14 amino acids. Losses at the gene ends were 6 bases for V and 3 bases for J; bases not matched to a gene: 4. CDR3 in DNA: TGTGCCAGCAGTCAAACTAGCGGGAGCTACGAGCAGTACTTC. This translates into CASSQTSGSYEQYF.

The CDR3 loop reads CASSRLALSTDTQYF. The CDR3 nucleotides are TGTGCCAGCAGTCGACTAGCTTTGAGCACAGATACGCAGTATTTT. V gene TRBV11-2 combines with J gene TRBJ2-3; 7 nucleotides agree with TRBD2. The CDR3 has 15 residues. Germline lookup yields CDR1 SGHAT and CDR2 FQNNGV. The ends lost 6 bases at V and 0 bases at J; junction bases unmatched: 6. Drawing the rest from reference TRBV11-2 and TRBJ2-3, the complete variable domain is EAGVAQSPRYKIIEKRQSVAFWCNPISGHATLYWYQQILGQGPKLLIQFQNNGVVDDSQLPKDRFSAERLKGVDSTLKIQPAKLEDSAVYLCASSRLALSTDTQYFGPGTRLTVL.

This rearrangement joins TRBV7-3 to TRBJ2-3; 10 bases line up with TRBD2. The CDR3 extends over 15 amino acids. Germline-derived CDR1 and CDR2 are SGHTA and FQGTGA. V shed 5 bases, J shed 3 bases, and the junction held 5 bases outside the gene matches. The CDR3 spells CASSTTSGKTDTQYF. The DNA for the CDR3 is TGTGCCAGCAGCACTACTAGCGGGAAGACAGATACGCAGTATTTT.

This clone occurred once. J is TRBJ1-2 and V is TRBV5-1, with TRBD1 matching over 7 bases. Germline V gives CDR1 SGHRS, CDR2 YFSETQ. The CDR3 is 14 residues long. Trimming at V came to 2 bases and at J to 0 bases, leaving 1 base not matched to a gene. The CDR3 sequence is CASSLRGPNYGYTF. The CDR3, as DNA: TGCGCCAGCAGCTTAAGGGGGCCTAACTATGGCTACACCTTC.

This chain links TRBV9 with TRBJ1-5; a possible D gene is TRBD1 (5 bases). Deletions cut 4 bases from V and 2 bases from J, with 10 bases between. Germline V lookup: CDR1 SGDLS, CDR2 YYNGEE. The length of the CDR3 is 14 residues. CDR3 in DNA: TGTGCCAGCAGCCCTGGGGCTCGCAATCAGCCCCAGCATTTT. It is translated as CASSPGARNQPQHF. Full variable domain (missing parts from reference TRBV9 and TRBJ1-5): DSGVTQTPKHLITATGQRVTLRCSPRSGDLSVYWYQQSLDQGLQFLIQYYNGEERAKGNILERFSAQQFPDLHSELNLSSLELGDSALYFCASSPGARNQPQHFGDGTRLSIL.

The rearrangement links TRBV12-3 or TRBV12-4 to TRBJ1-2; D is possibly TRBD1 (5 bases). This CDR3 is 12 amino acids long. Trimming took 8 bases from V and 6 from J, leaving 13 bases between them. The CDR3 sequence: CASGPGDHGYTF. The CDR3 nucleotides are TGTGCCAGCGGCCCGGGGGACCATGGCTACACCTTC.

This clone was seen a single time. This chain uses TRBV28 with TRBJ1-1; 8 bases align to TRBD1. The germline gives CDR1 MDHEN, CDR2 SYDVKM. Germline trimming cut 5 bases from V and 1 base from J; bases unmatched to any gene: 15. This CDR3 has 18 amino acids. In DNA, the CDR3 is TGTGCCAGCAGTCCACCACATAGGACAGGGATTAAGAACACTGAAGCTTTCTTT. Protein sequence: CASSPPHRTGIKNTEAFF.

This clone was seen a single time. The chain combines TRBV19 with TRBJ2-1; possible D gene TRBD2, 6 bases. Per germline, CDR1 LNHDA and CDR2 SQIVND (reference sequence). Deletions cut 3 bases from V and 9 bases from J, with 18 bases between. This CDR3 has 15 residues. CDR3 amino acids: CASSMRGVPRGEQFF. In nucleotides, the CDR3 is TGTGCCAGTAGTATGCGCGGGGTCCCCCGGGGTGAGCAGTTCTTC.

This chain connects TRBV5-1 to TRBJ2-1; D may be TRBD1 (5 bases). This CDR3 is built from 13 residues. The ends were cut back, 1 base at V and 5 bases at J, with 7 bases in the middle. Germline lookup yields CDR1 SGHRS and CDR2 YFSETQ. CDR3 coding DNA: TGCGCCAGCAGCTTGCAAGGGGACAATGAGCAGTTCTTC. This translates into CASSLQGDNEQFF.

The chain uses TRBV15 and TRBJ2-7; D uncertain. The V and J ends lost 4 bases and 3 bases respectively, with 16 bases between them. This CDR3 has 15 amino acids. Germline CDR1 reads LNHNV; CDR2 reads YYDKDF (reference sequence). CDR3 DNA: TGTGCCACCAGCATCGGCCGAGGAATGGTCTACGAGCAGTACTTC. Protein: CATSIGRGMVYEQYF.

The rearrangement links TRBV18 to TRBJ1-3, with D hard to call. In germline, CDR1 is KGHSH, CDR2 LQKENI. V lost 2 bases and J lost 0, with 8 bases in between. The CDR3 is made up of 15 amino acids. DNA of the CDR3: TGTGCCAGCTCACCAGGCATGAACTCTGGAAACACCATATATTTT. It yields the protein CASSPGMNSGNTIYF.